This T cell receptor (beta chain) was recovered during a study of T cell responses to AZD1222 COVID-19 vaccine. Study-wide findings and caveats: The study sampled repertoires only after the peak T cell response. The study found vaccine-associated CD4 TCRs spanning spike, dominant at 160-218 and 743-854. Seropositive at baseline were only a handful of AZD1222 recipients.

Method: immunoSEQ multiplex PCR; TCRdb's copy keeps in-frame clones and lacks some. This table holds 97,000 or so clones, around 86% found once. Concerning this clone: Its antigen is not identified.

Here the sequenced sample was peripheral blood, taken on day 0 of AZD1222 vaccination. The receptor comes from an adult in good health.

CDR3 bases: TGTGCCAGCAGCTACCAGCGGGGGGGCAGGGAGACCCAGTACTTC. As protein: CASSYQRGGRETQYF. The chain employs TRBV5-6 and TRBJ2-5; 10 bases agree with TRBD2. The J segment lost 5 bases and the V segment lost 3 bases, leaving 7 bases of the junction unmatched. Germline lookup yields CDR1 SGHDT and CDR2 YYEEEE. CDR3 size: 15 residues.